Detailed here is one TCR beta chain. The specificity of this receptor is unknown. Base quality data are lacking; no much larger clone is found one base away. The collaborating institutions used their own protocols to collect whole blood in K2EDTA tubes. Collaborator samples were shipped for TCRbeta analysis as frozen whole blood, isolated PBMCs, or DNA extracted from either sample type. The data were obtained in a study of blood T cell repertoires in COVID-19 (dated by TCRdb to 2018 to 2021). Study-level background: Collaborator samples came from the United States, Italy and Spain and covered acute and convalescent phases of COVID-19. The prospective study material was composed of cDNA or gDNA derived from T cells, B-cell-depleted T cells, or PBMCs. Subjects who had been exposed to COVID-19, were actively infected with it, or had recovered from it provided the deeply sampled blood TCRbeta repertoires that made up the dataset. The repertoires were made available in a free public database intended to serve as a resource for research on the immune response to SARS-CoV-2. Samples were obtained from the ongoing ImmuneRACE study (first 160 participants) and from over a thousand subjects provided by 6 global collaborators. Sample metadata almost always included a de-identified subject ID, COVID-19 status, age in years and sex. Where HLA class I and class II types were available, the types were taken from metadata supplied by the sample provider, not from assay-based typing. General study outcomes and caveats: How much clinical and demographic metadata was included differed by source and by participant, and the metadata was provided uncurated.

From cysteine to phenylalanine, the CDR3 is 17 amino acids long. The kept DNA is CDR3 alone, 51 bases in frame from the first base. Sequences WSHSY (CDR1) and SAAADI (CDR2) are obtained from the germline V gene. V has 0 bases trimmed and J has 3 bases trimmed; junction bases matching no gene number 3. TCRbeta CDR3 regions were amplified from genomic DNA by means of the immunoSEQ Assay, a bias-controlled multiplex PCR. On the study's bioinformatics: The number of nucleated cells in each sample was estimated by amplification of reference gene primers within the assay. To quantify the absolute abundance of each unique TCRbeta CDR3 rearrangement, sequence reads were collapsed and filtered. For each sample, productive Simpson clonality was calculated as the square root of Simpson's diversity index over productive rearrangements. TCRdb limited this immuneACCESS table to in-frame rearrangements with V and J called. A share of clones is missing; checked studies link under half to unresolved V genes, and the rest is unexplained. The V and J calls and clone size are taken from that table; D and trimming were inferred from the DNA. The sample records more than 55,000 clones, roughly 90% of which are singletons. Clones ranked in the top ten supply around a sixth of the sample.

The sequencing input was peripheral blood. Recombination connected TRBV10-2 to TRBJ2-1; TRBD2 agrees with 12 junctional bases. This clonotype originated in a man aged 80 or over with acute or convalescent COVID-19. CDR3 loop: CASSESGGLAGYNEQFF. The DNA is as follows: TGCGCCAGCAGTGAGTCGGGGGGACTAGCGGGCTACAATGAGCAGTTCTTC.